These T cell receptor beta chains were read from a single sample in a study of T-cell reconstitution after alpha-beta-depleted transplantation in children. TCRdb recomputed calls from the PCR reads with MiXCR, one row per CDR3 protein. The sample shows around 600,000 distinct CDR3 sequences, more than 20% of them seen only once. The specimen was PBMCs, mostly from graft donor cells, collected 360 days after TCRalphabeta/CD19-depleted stem cell transplant. These receptors came from a boy under three years old who had a stem cell transplant for acute myeloid leukemia, so the T cells may come from the graft donor. Each CDR3 is given with its conserved first and last residue. The order of the fields is V gene, J gene, clone size, D gene, CDR3 length, CDR3 protein, CDR3 DNA. The D gene is left open where the match is weak. Where a row states a size, it is once, few, many or the class of an expanded clone; other rows omit it.

TRBV4-2	TRBJ2-1	.	.	17	CASSPRQLTSSYNEQFF	TGTGCCAGCAGCCCAAGACAGCTTACCAGCTCCTACAATGAGCAGTTCTTC
TRBV12-3/TRBV12-4	TRBJ1-3	many	.	11	CASSLINTIYF	TGTGCCAGCAGCCTGATAAACACCATATATTTT
TRBV11-2	TRBJ1-1	.	.	18	CASSQGWYEGLMNTEAFF	TGTGCCAGCAGCCAGGGGTGGTATGAAGGCCTCATGAACACTGAAGCTTTCTTT
TRBV6-1	TRBJ1-5	.	.	14	CASSPGRGTWPQHF	TGTGCCAGCAGCCCAGGACGGGGAACATGGCCCCAGCATTTT
TRBV6-1	TRBJ2-2	.	TRBD2	17	CASSEVRWGGNTGELFF	TGTGCCAGCAGTGAAGTGAGGTGGGGGGGGAACACCGGGGAGCTGTTTTTT
TRBV5-1	TRBJ1-4	.	.	15	CASSNTGTYNEKLFF	TGCGCCAGCAGTAACACCGGGACCTATAATGAAAAACTGTTTTTT
TRBV29-1	TRBJ2-1	.	TRBD2	14	CSVARGAGYNEQFF	TGCAGCGTTGCGCGGGGGGCAGGCTACAATGAGCAGTTCTTC
TRBV20-1	TRBJ2-2	many	TRBD2	15	CSATLAGGYTGELFF	TGCAGTGCCACCCTAGCGGGGGGGTACACCGGGGAGCTGTTTTTT
TRBV20-1	TRBJ1-1	.	.	17	CSATKIDRTRGGTEAFF	TGCAGTGCTACGAAAATCGACAGGACTCGAGGGGGCACTGAAGCTTTCTTT
TRBV29-1	TRBJ2-1	.	.	14	CSVEGRDGYNEQFF	TGCAGCGTTGAGGGCAGGGATGGCTACAATGAGCAGTTCTTC
TRBV29-1	TRBJ2-1	many	.	12	CSVASTYNEQFF	TGCAGCGTTGCCTCCACCTACAATGAGCAGTTCTTC
TRBV6-2/TRBV6-3	TRBJ1-1	.	TRBD1	12	CASSAGTAEAFF	TGTGCCAGCAGTGCCGGGACAGCTGAAGCTTTCTTT
TRBV12-3/TRBV12-4	TRBJ1-5	many	TRBD1	14	CASSLGTGSQPQHF	TGTGCCAGCAGCTTAGGGACAGGGAGCCAGCCCCAGCATTTT
TRBV12-3/TRBV12-4	TRBJ1-5	many	.	14	CASSPSSSGQPQHF	TGTGCCAGCAGCCCGAGCAGCAGCGGGCAGCCCCAGCATTTT
TRBV20-1	TRBJ1-1	.	.	15	CSARDRESMNTEAFF	TGCAGTGCTAGAGATAGGGAGAGTATGAACACTGAAGCTTTCTTT
TRBV20-1	TRBJ2-7	few	TRBD1	14	CSARDRGPSYEQYF	TGCAGTGCTAGAGACAGGGGGCCGTCCTACGAGCAGTACTTC
TRBV20-1	TRBJ1-1	many	.	11	CSAFDRVEAFF	TGCAGTGCTTTCGACAGAGTTGAAGCTTTCTTT
TRBV5-4	TRBJ1-2	few	.	16	CASSLSPAPGLYGYTF	TGTGCCAGCAGCTTGTCCCCGGCGCCGGGCCTCTATGGCTACACCTTC
TRBV5-5	TRBJ2-1	few	TRBD2	16	CASSQKPAGGGNEQFF	TGTGCCAGCAGCCAAAAACCGGCGGGGGGAGGCAATGAGCAGTTCTTC
TRBV12-3/TRBV12-4	TRBJ2-2	few	.	15	CASKEGQRNTGELFF	TGTGCCAGCAAGGAGGGACAAAGAAACACCGGGGAGCTGTTTTTT
TRBV20-1	TRBJ2-1	few	TRBD2	15	CSATLTSGRNNEQFF	TGCAGTGCTACTCTGACTAGCGGGAGGAACAATGAGCAGTTCTTC
TRBV20-1	TRBJ2-7	many	.	17	CSARAVTGAVRTYEQYF	TGCAGTGCTAGAGCCGTTACCGGGGCAGTCCGGACCTACGAGCAGTACTTC
TRBV5-1	TRBJ2-5	many	TRBD1	17	CASSRRVSGTEEETQYF	TGCGCCAGCAGCAGGAGAGTTTCCGGGACAGAAGAAGAGACCCAGTACTTC
TRBV18	TRBJ2-7	many	.	15	CASSPGAEKWDEQYF	TGTGCCAGCTCACCGGGGGCAGAAAAGTGGGACGAGCAGTACTTC
TRBV20-1	TRBJ1-1	.	.	15	CSARAPPGQGTEAFF	TGCAGTGCTAGAGCCCCCCCTGGGCAGGGCACTGAAGCTTTCTTT
TRBV12-5	TRBJ1-2	many	.	15	CASGFHGDRGYGYTF	TGTGCTAGTGGTTTTCACGGCGACCGGGGCTATGGCTACACCTTC
TRBV20-1	TRBJ2-5	many	.	11	CSGNGPRTQYF	TGCAGTGGGAACGGGCCGAGGACCCAGTACTTC
TRBV29-1	TRBJ2-2	.	TRBD2	18	CSVRRRVLAGGKTGELFF	TGCAGCGTTAGAAGGAGGGTGCTAGCGGGGGGTAAAACCGGGGAGCTGTTTTTT
TRBV29-1	TRBJ2-1	many	TRBD1	13	CSVESGTVNEQFF	TGCAGCGTTGAGAGTGGGACAGTCAATGAGCAGTTCTTC
TRBV20-1	TRBJ2-5	few	TRBD2	15	CSATSGSLVGETQCF	TGCAGTGCCACTAGCGGGTCTCTTGTGGGAGAGACCCAGTGCTTC
TRBV6-1	TRBJ2-7	many	.	14	CASSAGTNIYEQYF	TGTGCCAGCAGTGCCGGGACCAACATTTACGAGCAGTACTTC
TRBV11-2	TRBJ2-2	once	.	14	CASSFPLFAGELFF	TGTGCCAGCAGCTTCCCCCTTTTCGCCGGGGAGCTGTTTTTT
TRBV2	TRBJ2-2	.	.	19	CAISSHMVGGSKNTGELFF	TGTGCCATCAGTTCACACATGGTGGGGGGCTCCAAGAACACCGGGGAGCTGTTTTTT
TRBV18	TRBJ2-5	.	.	15	CASSQGHVARETQYF	TGTGCCAGCTCCCAAGGACATGTTGCACGAGAGACCCAGTACTTC
TRBV20-1	TRBJ2-5	.	TRBD2	16	CSAPTSGGPLQETQYF	TGCAGTGCCCCTACTAGCGGGGGCCCCCTCCAAGAGACCCAGTACTTC
TRBV6-5	TRBJ1-1	many	.	14	CASSYSRVTTEAFF	TGTGCCAGCAGTTACTCGCGGGTTACCACTGAAGCTTTCTTT